A single sample gave rise to the 3 T cell receptor beta chains below, sequenced in a study of blood T cell repertoires in COVID-19. The repertoire was sequenced with immunoSEQ multiplex PCR; TCRdb's copy has only in-frame clones and lacks some. This table holds roughly 57,000 clones, 90% to 95% found once. Sequencing was done on a sample of peripheral blood. The receptors originated from a human donor in a cohort sampled during active COVID-19.

The chain uses TRBV25-1 and TRBJ2-2; 8 bases line up with TRBD2. V lost 3 bases to trimming and J lost 6 bases; unmatched junction nucleotides: 3. The V gene's germline CDR1 is MGHDK and CDR2 SYGVNS. The CDR3 is made up of 14 amino acids. The CDR3 here is CASSDSGTSGELFF. CDR3 bases: TGTGCCAGCAGTGATAGCGGGACCTCCGGGGAGCTGTTTTTT.

The chain joins TRBV5-1 to TRBJ1-4, with D perhaps TRBD1 (5 bases). V dropped 2 bases and J dropped 6 bases, with 17 bases sitting between them. This CDR3 spans 16 amino acids. From germline, CDR1 is SGHRS and CDR2 YFSETQ. Written as DNA, the CDR3 is TGCGCCAGCAGCTTACTGGCGACCGGAGGGGATGAAAAACTGTTTTTT. Amino acid sequence: CASSLLATGGDEKLFF.

The CDR3 protein is CASSFTSGKFNEQFF. The CDR3 bases are TGTGCCAGCAGCTTCACTAGCGGGAAATTCAATGAGCAGTTCTTC. The rearrangement joins TRBV5-4 to TRBJ2-1; TRBD2 matches at 10 bases. This CDR3 region has 15 residues. Germline V CDR1 and CDR2: SGHNT, YYREEE (reference sequence). V was pared by 2 bases and J by 6 bases, with 5 bases of the junction left unmatched.